These T cell receptor beta chains were read from a single sample in a study of T cells in Graves' hyperthyroidism and ophthalmopathy. MiXCR, run by TCRdb on the multiplex PCR reads, gives a single entry per CDR3 protein. The table has 360,000 or so distinct CDR3 sequences, less than 20% seen once. Sequenced input: blood. Source of these receptors: a woman in her 40s with Graves' ophthalmopathy. Both conserved end residues are part of each CDR3. Fields, in order: clone size, D gene, V gene, CDR3 length, J gene, CDR3 DNA, CDR3 protein. A D gene is named only where the DNA matches it firmly. Not all rows give a size; the values are once, few, many and, for expanded clones, a class.

clone size: -; D gene: -; V gene: TRBV9; CDR3 length: 15; J gene: TRBJ1-1; CDR3 DNA: TGTGCCAGCAGCGTAGCTCCGGCAGGGGAGATTGAAGCTTTCTTT; CDR3 protein: CASSVAPAGEIEAFF
clone size: many; D gene: -; V gene: TRBV19; CDR3 length: 13; J gene: TRBJ2-7; CDR3 DNA: TGTGCCAGTAGTAACCTAGCGTCCTGGGAGCAGTACTTC; CDR3 protein: CASSNLASWEQYF
clone size: many; D gene: -; V gene: TRBV19; CDR3 length: 10; J gene: TRBJ2-7; CDR3 DNA: TGTGCCAGTAGCGATGGGAAGCAGTACTTC; CDR3 protein: CASSDGKQYF
clone size: many; D gene: -; V gene: TRBV29-1; CDR3 length: 13; J gene: TRBJ2-7; CDR3 DNA: TGCAGCGCTAAGACCTGGGACTCCTACGAGCAGTACTTC; CDR3 protein: CSAKTWDSYEQYF
clone size: many; D gene: -; V gene: TRBV7-8; CDR3 length: 14; J gene: TRBJ1-1; CDR3 DNA: TGTGCCAGCAGCTTAGTTGGGGCACAGAACGAAGCTTTCTTT; CDR3 protein: CASSLVGAQNEAFF
clone size: many; D gene: TRBD2; V gene: TRBV3-1; CDR3 length: 16; J gene: TRBJ2-5; CDR3 DNA: TGTGCCAGCAGCCAATTTGCCAGCGGGATACAAGAGACCCAGTACTTC; CDR3 protein: CASSQFASGIQETQYF
clone size: -; D gene: -; V gene: TRBV15; CDR3 length: 14; J gene: TRBJ2-7; CDR3 DNA: TGTGCCACCAGCAGAGATCAGGGCAGCTACGAGCAGTACTTC; CDR3 protein: CATSRDQGSYEQYF
clone size: many; D gene: TRBD2; V gene: TRBV3-1; CDR3 length: 20; J gene: TRBJ2-7; CDR3 DNA: TGTGCCAGCAGCCGCATCAGCTCCGGGACTAGCGGGAGGTCCCTGTTCGAGCAGTACTTC; CDR3 protein: CASSRISSGTSGRSLFEQYF
clone size: few; D gene: -; V gene: TRBV2; CDR3 length: 12; J gene: TRBJ1-1; CDR3 DNA: TGTGCCAGCAGTGATGGGGATCCTGAAGCTTTCTTT; CDR3 protein: CASSDGDPEAFF
clone size: -; D gene: -; V gene: TRBV12-3/TRBV12-4; CDR3 length: 14; J gene: TRBJ2-2; CDR3 DNA: TGTGCCAGCATTCAAAACGGGGGAACCGGGGAGCTGTTTTTT; CDR3 protein: CASIQNGGTGELFF
clone size: many; D gene: -; V gene: TRBV5-1; CDR3 length: 15; J gene: TRBJ2-2; CDR3 DNA: TGCGCCAGCAGGAGGCGGGAAACGAACACCGGGGAGCTGTTTTTT; CDR3 protein: CASRRRETNTGELFF
clone size: many; D gene: -; V gene: TRBV19; CDR3 length: 14; J gene: TRBJ2-2; CDR3 DNA: TGTGCCAGCGGGAGCCCAACTTACACCGGGGAGCTGTTTTTT; CDR3 protein: CASGSPTYTGELFF
clone size: few; D gene: TRBD2; V gene: TRBV3-1; CDR3 length: 13; J gene: TRBJ2-7; CDR3 DNA: TGTGCCAGCGGTAGCGGGAGGATCCACGAGCAGTACTTC; CDR3 protein: CASGSGRIHEQYF
clone size: -; D gene: -; V gene: TRBV7-2; CDR3 length: 13; J gene: TRBJ2-7; CDR3 DNA: TGTGCCAGCAGCTTAGGAGTTGCACGCGAGCAGTACTTC; CDR3 protein: CASSLGVAREQYF
clone size: many; D gene: -; V gene: TRBV2; CDR3 length: 14; J gene: TRBJ2-5; CDR3 DNA: TGTGCCAGCAGGCCCCGGACTCGCCAAGAGACCCAGTACTTC; CDR3 protein: CASRPRTRQETQYF
clone size: -; D gene: -; V gene: TRBV5-5; CDR3 length: 13; J gene: TRBJ2-7; CDR3 DNA: TGTGCCAGCAGCTCCCAGGGGCGGGACGAGCAGTACTTC; CDR3 protein: CASSSQGRDEQYF
clone size: many; D gene: -; V gene: TRBV30; CDR3 length: 13; J gene: TRBJ1-1; CDR3 DNA: TGTGCCTGGAGCCTAGGACAAAACACTGAAGCTTTCTTT; CDR3 protein: CAWSLGQNTEAFF
clone size: many; D gene: TRBD1; V gene: TRBV2; CDR3 length: 15; J gene: TRBJ2-2; CDR3 DNA: TGTGCCAGCAGTGCCGGGACAGGGAGGCCCGGGGAGCTGTTTTTT; CDR3 protein: CASSAGTGRPGELFF